This T cell receptor (beta chain) is drawn from a study of read filtering for tumor transcriptome and immune sequencing (dated by TCRdb to the early 2020s). For the study in its entirety: Of the patients in the cohort, some 17 were male and roughly 13 were female, and their mean age was approximately 71 years, with a range of about 45 to 90. TCR-region mapped reads per sample ranged from about 3.5 to 11 million with IR-seq versus only roughly 85 to 1273 with RNA-seq. As a main aim, a read-filtering strategy for immune repertoire data was addressed, with the specific question being whether clonotypes supported by a single read should be removed. By revised international staging, eight or nine patients were R-ISS I, approximately 15 were R-ISS II and roughly seven were R-ISS III. Whole-transcriptome libraries were prepared with the TruSeq RNA Access Library Prep Kit after DNase treatment. TCR repertoires obtained by targeted immune repertoire sequencing and by bulk whole-transcriptome sequencing performed on the same bone marrow samples were compared.

TCR libraries were constructed from approximately 360 ng RNA using the Immunoverse kit, and molecular barcoded adaptors covering alpha/delta and beta/gamma chains were employed. TCR library preparation used the same RNA that went into transcriptome sequencing. Sequencing of the TCR libraries was done on an Illumina HiSeq 4000 with 2 x 150 cycles. On the authors' methods: MiXCR aligned TCR reads to human V, D, J and C references and assembled the aligned reads into CDR3 clonotypes, with quality filtering and error correction included. The tcR package in R was used to analyze clonotype counts and gene usage diversity. For inspection of raw mapping reads, RNA-seq reads were mapped by STAR aligner version 2.5.3a onto GRCh37 of the human genome. IR-seq fastq files were randomly downsampled with Seqtk 1.3 to test the effect of sequencing depth on detected clonotypes. TCRdb ran its own pipeline on the public reads, namely fastp trimming at Q25 and MiXCR clone calling, and kept in-frame beta chains. Each entry is one CDR3 protein sequence, shown with its most common DNA and genes. These V and J calls originate from TCRdb's pipeline instead of the authors' own analysis. Here the sample has about 86,000 distinct CDR3 sequences; 9% to 15% occur a single time. The ten largest clones capture under 15% of the sample.

Bone marrow was sampled from every patient at the time of active disease. Bone marrow mononuclear cells were isolated by Ficoll-Hypaque density gradient centrifugation. Myeloma plasma cells were removed and CD138-negative cells were collected by negative selection after labeling with CD138 magnetic microbeads on a MACS separator. Purity of the isolated cells was checked by flow cytometry on an Attune NxT using CD138 antibodies. Total RNA was extracted using TRIzol reagent and was quantified on a NanoDrop spectrophotometer. For each patient, the CD138-negative bone marrow sample underwent paired RNA-seq and IR-seq. As to this clonotype: The antigen it recognizes is unknown. There are no base qualities to consult, and no much larger clone falls within one base.

Overall study results and their limits: Compared with RNA-seq, IR-seq captured clonotypes at much greater depth and more reliably, and a smaller IR-seq throughput was enough to identify most of the shared clonotypes. When single-read clonotypes were removed, the proportions of shared clonotypes in IR-seq and RNA-seq correlated more strongly. The sorted CD138-negative fraction was composed of a mixed bone marrow immune population rather than of purified T cells. In IR-seq, 80% to 85% of clonotypes but approximately 3.7% of total reads were represented by single-read clonotypes, whereas in RNA-seq, around 75% of clonotypes and approximately 45% of reads were represented by single-read clonotypes.

The receptor's source is a donor aged 40 or older with multiple myeloma. Sequenced sample: a population of CD138-negative cells sorted from bone marrow. The label giving this sample's cell subset or site can be read as: bone marrow mononuclear cells depleted of CD138+ plasma/myeloma cells by negative magnetic selection.

The CDR3 region has the sequence CASSKRGGYSYEQYF. Here is the DNA: TGTGCCAGTTCAAAGAGAGGGGGCTACTCCTACGAGCAGTACTTC. The sequence links TRBV28 to TRBJ2-7, with 7 junctional bases fitting TRBD1. The germline V gene yields MDHEN for CDR1 and SYDVKM for CDR2. Spanning cysteine to phenylalanine, the CDR3 consists of 15 amino acids. This entry keeps only the CDR3 DNA: 45 bases, framed from base 1. At the junction V is shortened by 9 bases and J by 0 bases; bases outside the gene matches: 11.